This T cell receptor (beta chain) was recovered during a study of glioma-infiltrating T cells after dendritic cell vaccination. Trimming at V came to 4 bases and at J to 0 bases, leaving 4 bases not matched to a gene. CDR1 is SGHRS, CDR2 YFSETQ, per germline. The length of the CDR3 is 16 residues. Profiled with immunoSEQ multiplex PCR; TCRdb holds only in-frame clones, not every one. Of around 100,000 clones in the sample, roughly 81% were seen once. This clone has a single count. The chain combines TRBV5-1 with TRBJ2-6; 7 bases line up with TRBD1. The receptor was isolated from a human donor with glioblastoma. Sequences were derived from blood, sampled before dendritic cell vaccination. CDR3 sequence: CASSQGQSSGANVLTF. The CDR3 nucleotides are TGCGCCAGCAGCCAGGGACAGTCCTCTGGGGCCAACGTCCTGACTTTC.